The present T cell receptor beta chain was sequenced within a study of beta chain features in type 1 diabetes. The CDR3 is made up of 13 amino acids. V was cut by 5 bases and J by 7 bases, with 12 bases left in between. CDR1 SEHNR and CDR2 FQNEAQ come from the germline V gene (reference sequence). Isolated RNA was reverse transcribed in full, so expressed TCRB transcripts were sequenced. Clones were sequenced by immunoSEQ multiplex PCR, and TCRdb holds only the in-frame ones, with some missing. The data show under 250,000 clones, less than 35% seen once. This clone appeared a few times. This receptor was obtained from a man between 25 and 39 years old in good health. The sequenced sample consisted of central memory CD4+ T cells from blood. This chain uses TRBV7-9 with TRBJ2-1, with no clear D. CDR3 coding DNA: TGTGCCAGCAGCATGGGCTCGGAGAATGAGCAGTTCTTC. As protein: CASSMGSENEQFF.